The T cell receptor beta chain under discussion was sequenced for a study of Graves' ophthalmopathy and Graves' hyperthyroidism. Looking at the study overall: Stable hyperthyroidism meant no ophthalmopathy within 18 months of follow-up.

V trimming: 0 bases; J trimming: 2 bases; junction bases outside the gene matches: 5. CDR3 size: 16 residues. Germline CDR1 is SGHRS and CDR2 is YFSETQ. Recruitment covered hyperthyroidism patients aged 18 to 65 whose new diagnosis was of under 2 months' duration. In the case of this clonotype: Its antigen is unidentified.

The authors amplified TCR beta CDR3 regions, and they did so from RNA transcripts for repertoire sequencing. The workflow started with a first-round RT-PCR run with HTBI primers and then moved on to a second-round multiplex PCR. TCRdb passed the multiplex PCR reads through MiXCR, listing each CDR3 protein once. The sample includes over a million distinct CDR3 sequences, 35% to 45% of them seen just once. Study findings and constraints: The majority of expanded thyroid clonotypes above 0.001 frequency also occurred in blood. Ophthalmopathy progression prediction by the model yielded a sensitivity of approximately 68% and a specificity of roughly 74%.

This receptor was identified in an adult man with Graves' hyperthyroidism. This chain uses TRBV5-1 with TRBJ2-7, with 10 bases identical to TRBD1. The material sequenced was peripheral blood or thyroid tissue (not recorded which). CDR3 DNA: TGCGCCAGCAGCTTGGGGACAGGGGGGGGGCCCTACGAGCAGTACTTC. As protein: CASSLGTGGGPYEQYF.